These T cell receptor beta chains were read from a single sample in a study of T cells after yellow fever vaccination. MiXCR was run by TCRdb on the 5' RACE reads, yielding one entry per CDR3 protein. The repertoire holds about 260,000 distinct CDR3 sequences, with over 10% as singletons. The sequencing here drew on CD4+ T cells sorted from PBMCs, taken 45 days after the yellow fever booster vaccination. These receptors were collected from a man younger than 45 who received the YFV17D yellow fever vaccine. The CDR3 runs from the conserved cysteine through the conserved F or W. The D gene is left open where the match is weak. Size tells how often a clone was seen (once, few, many) or the class of an expanded clone, and some rows leave it out.

CDR3 DNA: TGTGCCAGCAGCTTAAATCTACTCACAGATACGCAGTATTTT
CDR3 protein: CASSLNLLTDTQYF
clone size: few
J gene: TRBJ2-3
V gene: TRBV7-2
D gene: -

CDR3 DNA: TGCAGCGTTCAAGGGGGGGGTTACGAGCAGTACTTC
CDR3 protein: CSVQGGGYEQYF
clone size: few
J gene: TRBJ2-7
V gene: TRBV29-1
D gene: -

CDR3 DNA: TGTGCCATCAGTGAGTCGGGAGGGGTTAATTCACCCCTCCACTTT
CDR3 protein: CAISESGGVNSPLHF
clone size: -
J gene: TRBJ1-6
V gene: TRBV10-3
D gene: -

CDR3 DNA: TGTGCCAGCAGCAAAGGGGGCGGGACTAACAGGGCCAACGTCCTGACTTTC
CDR3 protein: CASSKGGGTNRANVLTF
clone size: few
J gene: TRBJ2-6
V gene: TRBV7-3
D gene: -

CDR3 DNA: TGTGCCAGCTCACGGGCGGGGAGCGGGACCGGCACAGATACGCAGTATTTT
CDR3 protein: CASSRAGSGTGTDTQYF
clone size: few
J gene: TRBJ2-3
V gene: TRBV18
D gene: TRBD2

CDR3 DNA: TGTGCCAGCTCAGAACAGAGGGCCGGGGAGCTGTTTTTT
CDR3 protein: CASSEQRAGELFF
clone size: -
J gene: TRBJ2-2
V gene: TRBV18
D gene: -

CDR3 DNA: TGTGCCACCAGTGATCCAACGTTCGGCGGAAACTCTGGGGCCAACGTCCTGACTTTC
CDR3 protein: CATSDPTFGGNSGANVLTF
clone size: few
J gene: TRBJ2-6
V gene: TRBV24-1
D gene: -

CDR3 DNA: TGCAGTGCTCCCGGGACAAAAAACACCATATATTTT
CDR3 protein: CSAPGTKNTIYF
clone size: many
J gene: TRBJ1-3
V gene: TRBV20-1
D gene: -

CDR3 DNA: TGCAGTGCTAGTCTGCCTAGCGGGACCTACAATGAGCAGTTCTTC
CDR3 protein: CSASLPSGTYNEQFF
clone size: few
J gene: TRBJ2-1
V gene: TRBV20-1
D gene: TRBD2

CDR3 DNA: TGCGCCAGCAGCCAAGACTCCGGGAAGCACCATGCAGATACGCAGTATTTT
CDR3 protein: CASSQDSGKHHADTQYF
clone size: few
J gene: TRBJ2-3
V gene: TRBV4-3
D gene: -

CDR3 DNA: TGCAGCGTCGGGGCAGGGGGCGCCGGGGAGCTGTTTTTT
CDR3 protein: CSVGAGGAGELFF
clone size: few
J gene: TRBJ2-2
V gene: TRBV29-1
D gene: TRBD1

CDR3 DNA: TGTGCCAGCAGCTTAGTTCCGGGACAGGGGGCGAGAGATACGCAGTATTTT
CDR3 protein: CASSLVPGQGARDTQYF
clone size: -
J gene: TRBJ2-3
V gene: TRBV7-8
D gene: TRBD1

CDR3 DNA: TGTGCCAGCAACTTAGGGACTAGCGGGAGGAGAGGAGATACGCAGTATTTT
CDR3 protein: CASNLGTSGRRGDTQYF
clone size: -
J gene: TRBJ2-3
V gene: TRBV7-9
D gene: TRBD2

CDR3 DNA: TGTGCCAGCAGCTCGGGACAGAACACTGAAGCTTTCTTT
CDR3 protein: CASSSGQNTEAFF
clone size: many
J gene: TRBJ1-1
V gene: TRBV5-4
D gene: -

CDR3 DNA: TGTGCCAGCAGCTTCCTGCAAAAACTATTCGACACCGGGGAGCTGTTTTTT
CDR3 protein: CASSFLQKLFDTGELFF
clone size: few
J gene: TRBJ2-2
V gene: TRBV7-2
D gene: -

CDR3 DNA: TGTGCCAGCAGTTCTAGCGGGAGGTTTGATACGCAGTATTTT
CDR3 protein: CASSSSGRFDTQYF
clone size: -
J gene: TRBJ2-3
V gene: TRBV2
D gene: TRBD2

CDR3 DNA: TGCGCCAGCAGCCAAGATCCCCTAAAGACCCAGTACTTC
CDR3 protein: CASSQDPLKTQYF
clone size: few
J gene: TRBJ2-5
V gene: TRBV4-3
D gene: -

CDR3 DNA: TGCGCCAGCAGCCACGGAACGGGAAGTAGTGAAGAGACCCAGTACTTC
CDR3 protein: CASSHGTGSSEETQYF
clone size: few
J gene: TRBJ2-5
V gene: TRBV5-1
D gene: -

CDR3 DNA: TGCAGTGCTAGACAGACAGGGAAGGCAGCTTTCTTT
CDR3 protein: CSARQTGKAAFF
clone size: -
J gene: TRBJ1-1
V gene: TRBV20-1
D gene: TRBD1

CDR3 DNA: TGTGCCAGCAGCTTATCCCCCCCAGATGGCTACACCTTC
CDR3 protein: CASSLSPPDGYTF
clone size: many
J gene: TRBJ1-2
V gene: TRBV7-2
D gene: -

CDR3 DNA: TGCGCCAGCAGCCAAGAGACCGACTACCTTAAGCGGGCCGTCTCCTACGAGCAGTACTTC
CDR3 protein: CASSQETDYLKRAVSYEQYF
clone size: -
J gene: TRBJ2-7
V gene: TRBV4-3
D gene: -

CDR3 DNA: TGCGCCAGCAGCTTGCAAGCCAGGGGCGAGGATACGCAGTATTTT
CDR3 protein: CASSLQARGEDTQYF
clone size: -
J gene: TRBJ2-3
V gene: TRBV5-1
D gene: -

CDR3 DNA: TGTGCCAGCAGTTACGAGGCTAGGGATGGCTACACCTTC
CDR3 protein: CASSYEARDGYTF
clone size: -
J gene: TRBJ1-2
V gene: TRBV6-5
D gene: -

CDR3 DNA: TGCAGTGCTAGAGACACGGGCGGGAGGGGTGCCGGGGAGCTGTTTTTT
CDR3 protein: CSARDTGGRGAGELFF
clone size: few
J gene: TRBJ2-2
V gene: TRBV20-1
D gene: TRBD2

CDR3 DNA: TGTGCCAGCAGACGACTGCAGAACACTGAAGCTTTCTTT
CDR3 protein: CASRRLQNTEAFF
clone size: -
J gene: TRBJ1-1
V gene: TRBV9
D gene: -

CDR3 DNA: TGCAGTGCTAGGAGGGAGTACCAAGAGACCCAGTACTTC
CDR3 protein: CSARREYQETQYF
clone size: -
J gene: TRBJ2-5
V gene: TRBV20-1
D gene: -

CDR3 DNA: TGCGCCAGCAGAGAGGACAGGGGCCTCTCCTACGAGCAGTACTTC
CDR3 protein: CASREDRGLSYEQYF
clone size: few
J gene: TRBJ2-7
V gene: TRBV5-1
D gene: TRBD1

CDR3 DNA: TGCGCCAGCAGTGGAGGCAACACTGAAGCTTTCTTT
CDR3 protein: CASSGGNTEAFF
clone size: few
J gene: TRBJ1-1
V gene: TRBV5-1
D gene: -

CDR3 DNA: TGTGCCAGCAGTTTGACCAGCTACAATGAGCAGTTCTTC
CDR3 protein: CASSLTSYNEQFF
clone size: few
J gene: TRBJ2-1
V gene: TRBV6-6
D gene: -

CDR3 DNA: TGTGCCACTTCGCTAGGGAGGGAGACCCAGTACTTC
CDR3 protein: CATSLGRETQYF
clone size: many
J gene: TRBJ2-5
V gene: TRBV12-3/TRBV12-4
D gene: -

CDR3 DNA: TGTGCCAGCAGACCCACCAGCGGCAAACCGGACGCAGATACGCAGTATTTT
CDR3 protein: CASRPTSGKPDADTQYF
clone size: few
J gene: TRBJ2-3
V gene: TRBV7-2
D gene: -

CDR3 DNA: TGCGCCAGCAGCCTAGGGACGGATCTAAACACTGAAGCTTTCTTT
CDR3 protein: CASSLGTDLNTEAFF
clone size: few
J gene: TRBJ1-1
V gene: TRBV5-1
D gene: -

CDR3 DNA: TGTGCCAGCAGCCGACAGTTCTCTGGGGCCAACGTCATGACTTTC
CDR3 protein: CASSRQFSGANVMTF
clone size: -
J gene: TRBJ2-6
V gene: TRBV5-5
D gene: -

CDR3 DNA: TGTGCCAGCAGCTACCGCCGGACCGCAGATACGCAGTATTTT
CDR3 protein: CASSYRRTADTQYF
clone size: -
J gene: TRBJ2-3
V gene: TRBV7-8
D gene: -

CDR3 DNA: TGTGCCAGCAGCCAAGAGATCGGCAGGTCAAACTATGGCTACACCTTC
CDR3 protein: CASSQEIGRSNYGYTF
clone size: few
J gene: TRBJ1-2
V gene: TRBV4-2
D gene: -